These T cell receptor beta chains were read from a single sample in a study of blood T cell repertoires in COVID-19. Sequencing was performed with immunoSEQ multiplex PCR; in TCRdb, only in-frame clones are kept and a portion is missing. In the table there are around 200,000 clones, around 85% of which are singletons. The source material was PBMCs or T cells enriched from blood (not recorded which). Every receptor here comes from a man aged 35 to 55 who had recovered from COVID-19. The CDR3 runs from the conserved cysteine through the conserved F or W. Each record gives: CDR3 length, V gene, clone size, CDR3 protein. Rows may omit the clone size; those that give it use once, few, many or a size class.

>17|TRBV4-1|.
CASSRTRTSGSGYEQYF
>13|TRBV11-3|once
CASSRDRVHEQYF
>16|TRBV13|.
CASSLKGGWSNYGYTF
>11|TRBV29-1|few
CSSGLGNEQFF
>13|TRBV24-1|.
CATSFGQTYEQYF
>17|TRBV24-1|once
CAIRPPGTGKSFYEQYF
>13|TRBV19|once
CASSIVQSYGYTF
>15|TRBV7-3|.
CASSEVAGSYNEQFF
>12|TRBV2|.
CASRGGSYEQYF
>15|TRBV19|.
CASSFQTGRSYEQYF